The sequence of this T cell receptor (beta chain) was determined in a study of OX40 agonist ivuxolimab in advanced cancers. Study-level background: Each dose-escalation patient presented with hepatocellular carcinoma, melanoma, renal cell or head and neck cancer. A partial response was reached by three patients: one with hepatocellular carcinoma and two with cutaneous melanoma. Study conclusions and caveats: Specificity for antigen went undetermined in the expanded peripheral T cells.

The CDR3 sequence is 13 residues long. Germline assignment: CDR1 SGHRS and CDR2 YFSETQ. The V and J ends lost 4 bases and 1 base respectively, with 8 bases between them. Concerning this clone: Its target is unknown. This CDR3 is also generated by other DNA sequences in the sample.

Clones were sequenced by immunoSEQ multiplex PCR, and TCRdb holds only the in-frame ones, with some missing. The sample lists tens of thousands of clones; 80% to 90% were seen once. Blood sampling took place at baseline, cycle 4 day 1, and cycle 7 day 1. The input for sequencing was CD4+ or CD8+ T cells sorted from blood, taken in a trial of the OX40 agonist ivuxolimab. The chain joins TRBV5-1 to TRBJ1-1; no definite D call. The receptor was derived from an adult with an advanced solid tumor such as melanoma, head and neck, liver or kidney cancer. The CDR3 sequence is CASSPDGNTEAFF. CDR3 nucleotides: TGCGCCAGCAGCCCGGACGGGAACACTGAAGCTTTCTTT.